A selection of T cell receptor beta chains follows, all from one sample in a study of CD8 T cells in ankylosing spondylitis. MiXCR was run by TCRdb on the 5' RACE reads, yielding one entry per CDR3 protein. The top ten clones hold roughly 3.6% of a sample with about 310,000 distinct CDR3 sequences, around 21% of them seen once. Source material: blood, either unsorted or a sorted T cell fraction (not recorded which). These receptors were collected from a female donor with ankylosing spondylitis or in good health (not recorded which). Each CDR3 is given with its conserved first and last residue. The D gene is left open where the match is weak. Part of the rows lack a size; the others show once, few, many or a class for expanded clones.

v_gene	d_gene	j_gene	abundance	CDR3nt	CDR3aa
TRBV25-1	-	TRBJ2-1	-	TGTGCCAGCAGTTCGGCTGAATCCTACAATGAGCAGTTCTTC	CASSSAESYNEQFF
TRBV20-1	TRBD1	TRBJ2-7	many	TGCAGTGCTAGAGATCCACAGGGGACCTACGAGCAGTACTTC	CSARDPQGTYEQYF
TRBV6-2/TRBV6-3	-	TRBJ1-5	-	TGTGCCAGCATGCTCGACAGATTTAGCAATCAGCCCCAGCATTTT	CASMLDRFSNQPQHF
TRBV6-1	-	TRBJ1-2	-	TGTGCCAGCGCCTTAACCTCCGGGACAAGGGCCTACACCTTC	CASALTSGTRAYTF
TRBV20-1	-	TRBJ2-2	once	TGCAGTGCTAGAGATCGGCCCGGGGAGCTGTTTTTT	CSARDRPGELFF
TRBV30	-	TRBJ2-2	-	TGTGCCTGGAGTGAAACGTCGGACACCGGGGAGCTGTTTTTT	CAWSETSDTGELFF
TRBV11-2	-	TRBJ1-4	few	TGTGCCAGCAGACCGGGACAAGCAACTAATGAAAAACTGTTTTTT	CASRPGQATNEKLFF
TRBV12-2	-	TRBJ1-5	few	TGTGCAAGTCGCTTAGCGCGGGGGAGGGGTCAGCCCCAGCATTTT	CASRLARGRGQPQHF
TRBV20-1	-	TRBJ2-1	few	TGCAGTGCTAGAGGGGTGTCGACTTCCAGCGGAGGGGGAGGTCCCTTGAGCTCCTACAATGAGCAGTTCTTC	CSARGVSTSSGGGGPLSSYNEQFF
TRBV13	TRBD1	TRBJ1-1	-	TGTGCCAGCAGCGGAATGGGACAGAGAGCTTTCTTT	CASSGMGQRAFF
TRBV6-1	-	TRBJ2-7	-	TGTGCCAGCCGAAGGACACAGGCCTACGAGCAGTACTTC	CASRRTQAYEQYF
TRBV9	TRBD2	TRBJ2-3	-	TGTGCCAGCAGCGTAGAGGGTACTAGCGGGGCCAGAGATACGCAGTATTTT	CASSVEGTSGARDTQYF
TRBV15	-	TRBJ1-3	few	TGTGCCACCAGCGGTGCCCGGTGGCCTGGAAACACCATATATTTT	CATSGARWPGNTIYF
TRBV6-1	-	TRBJ2-7	-	TGTGCCAGTAATTCAGGGAAAACGGTAGCCTACGAGCAGTACTTC	CASNSGKTVAYEQYF
TRBV10-2	-	TRBJ2-5	few	TGCGTCAGCACTCCGGGACAAAAAGAGACCCAGTACTTC	CVSTPGQKETQYF
TRBV29-1	TRBD1	TRBJ1-1	many	TGCAGCGTCCTAGGGGGCGGAACAACTGAAGCTTTCTTT	CSVLGGGTTEAFF
TRBV10-1	-	TRBJ2-2	-	TGCGCCAGCAGTGAAGGGCCTATGGCGCCCGGGGAGCTGTTTTTT	CASSEGPMAPGELFF
TRBV20-1	-	TRBJ2-1	-	TGCAGTGCCAGCGGGTTGGCTAGGGACAATGAGCAGTTCTTC	CSASGLARDNEQFF
TRBV7-9	-	TRBJ2-1	many	TGTGCCAGCAGCTTAGGGGGACCGTACAATGAGCAGTTCTTC	CASSLGGPYNEQFF
TRBV7-9	-	TRBJ1-4	-	TGTGCCAGCGCCCGCAGACAGGCGGTTAATGAAAAACTGTTTTTT	CASARRQAVNEKLFF
TRBV7-9	-	TRBJ2-4	-	TGTGCCAGCAGCTTACTAGGGGTCGGCATTCAGTACTTC	CASSLLGVGIQYF
TRBV12-3/TRBV12-4	-	TRBJ2-7	few	TGTGCCAGCACCATGGGACCAAGCTACGAGCAGTACTTC	CASTMGPSYEQYF
TRBV4-3	-	TRBJ2-5	few	TGCGCCAGCAGCCAAGATCGGGCGCCGAGGGAGACCCAGTACTTC	CASSQDRAPRETQYF
TRBV20-1	TRBD1	TRBJ2-3	few	TGCAGTGCTCTAACAGGGGGAAGCACAGATACGCAGTATTTT	CSALTGGSTDTQYF
TRBV11-3	-	TRBJ2-2	-	TGTGCCAGCAGAGCGGACAGCGGGGAGCTGTTTTTT	CASRADSGELFF
TRBV7-2	TRBD2	TRBJ2-7	few	TGTGCCAGCGGGACTAGCGGGTACTCCTACGAGCAGTACTTC	CASGTSGYSYEQYF
TRBV20-1	-	TRBJ2-2	-	TGCAGTGCTATGCAGAGTAACACCGGGGAGCTGTTTTTT	CSAMQSNTGELFF
TRBV7-2	TRBD2	TRBJ2-7	-	TGTGCCAGCAGCTACCGGACTAGCGGGATTTCCTACGAGCAGTACTTC	CASSYRTSGISYEQYF
TRBV24-1	-	TRBJ2-7	few	TGTGCCACCAGTGATGGGACCGGGACCTACGAGCAGTACTTC	CATSDGTGTYEQYF
TRBV29-1	TRBD1	TRBJ1-2	many	TGCAGCGTTGGCCCACAGGGGAGGGACTATGGCTACACCTTC	CSVGPQGRDYGYTF
TRBV7-9	-	TRBJ1-2	few	TGTGCCAGCAGCAACAGGGAGGGCTACACCTTC	CASSNREGYTF
TRBV27	TRBD2	TRBJ2-7	-	TGTGCCAGCGGGGGACTAGACCCGGTTTTTGGCGAGCAGTACTTC	CASGGLDPVFGEQYF